This TCR delta chain was retrieved from a study of gamma-delta chains in newborns, infants, children. As for the study in general: Polyclonal expansion of innate γδ T cells after birth follows microbial exposure.

TCRdb reran clone calling via CATT on the reads. Of more than 3,500 delta-chain clones listed, 6.2% are singletons. This clone was observed a few times. V gave up 2 bases and J gave up 2 bases; unmatched junction bases: 13. Germline V gives CDR1 TSWWSYY, CDR2 QGS. This CDR3 has 19 residues. This TCR came from a child who was a newborn, infant or young child, either healthy, febrile or measles-vaccinated (not recorded which). The rearrangement uses TRDV1 and TRDJ1, with TRDD3 identical over 11 bases. Sequencing was carried out using blood. The CDR3 is CALGEGRRLGDIWTDKLIF. The CDR3 DNA reads TGTGCTCTTGGGGAAGGGCGGCGACTGGGGGATATATGGACCGATAAACTCATCTTT.